This TCR beta chain was retrieved from a study of cytomegalovirus exposure and HLA in healthy donors (dated by TCRdb to between 2016 and 2019). The study in broad terms: According to an earlier analysis of 587 of the donors, roughly 180 million T cells yielded approximately 120 million unique TCR beta sequences and about 280 Gb of sequence data. Roughly 300 gigabases of sequencing data and around 90 million unique TCR sequences made up an early release that covered 500 to 650 HLA-typed donors. Of the approximately 400 genotyped donors, over 65% fell in the genetic ancestry cluster associated with self-reported Caucasian donors. The study aimed to test whether cataloging public T cell receptors could reveal signatures of past pathogen exposure. The study profiled the T cell repertoires of under 850 subjects by immunosequencing and related them to cytomegalovirus serostatus. Besides the first cohort of around 700 subjects, a separate validation cohort made up of 95 to 150 different subjects was used. To predict cytomegalovirus infection status, the study combined high-throughput TCR immunosequencing, statistical association of individual TCRs with disease status, and machine learning. A later analysis re-analyzed previously published TCR beta repertoires from approximately 700 donors and added high-resolution HLA genotyping to study TCR occurrence patterns. Rather than using new phenotypic data, the later analysis identified candidate immune exposures from TCR beta sequences and from how often those sequences occurred across donors. In an earlier analysis of several hundred of the donors, high-throughput TCR beta sequencing was used to judge whether each TCR beta V gene segment behaved as functional or pseudogenic. Donor age, sex, ethnicity and CMV serostatus were compiled alongside the repertoire data. A later genetic analysis took genome-wide SNP genotypes for about 55% of the 666 donors and used that subset as a discovery cohort. All discovery cohort repertoires had been generated on a single sequencing platform. Both class I and class II loci were covered by HLA typing, at four-digit resolution. Typing coverage varied by locus: roughly 620-640 donors for A, B, C, DRB1 and DQB1; more than 500 for DQA1; around 610 for DPA1; roughly 470 for DPB1. Several DR-DQ haplotypes were treated as single units for association and clustering because of strong linkage in the cohort. Across roughly 420 genotyped donors of the cohort, an average of roughly 230,000 unique TCR beta nucleotide sequences per donor were sequenced, and roughly 17% of those sequences were non-productive.

The CDR3, cysteine through phenylalanine, is 12 amino acids long. The kept DNA is CDR3 alone, 36 bases in frame from the first base. V is shortened by 5 bases, J by 2 bases, and the region joining them spans 7 bases. The CDR1 and CDR2 encoded by the germline V gene (reference sequence) are GTSNPN and SVGIG. Library prep was done by the immunoSEQ multiplex PCR assay. The multiplex PCR relied on a mix of 60 forward primers for TCR Vbeta segments and 13 reverse primers for TCR Jbeta segments. The CDR3 region of rearranged TCR beta genes was amplified from genomic DNA with a multiplex PCR assay. Amplified TCR beta libraries were sequenced as 87-base-pair reads on the Illumina HiSeq System. As for how the authors treated the data: Across the roughly 670 repertoires, a later analysis counted tens of millions of unique TCR beta chains, roughly 11 million of which were shared by at least two donors. A nearest-neighbor algorithm error-corrected the raw reads and collapsed the reads into unique sequences, merging closely related sequences to remove PCR and sequencing errors. V, D and J gene segments were assigned by aligning CDR3 sequences to IMGT reference sequences. For a sequence to be retained, a match of at least six nucleotides was required to both a V gene segment and a J gene segment. Rearrangements were called productive when the CDR3 lacked stop codons and stayed in frame with V and J; all others were non-productive. Following IMGT convention, CDR3 was defined as the stretch from the second conserved V-encoded cysteine up to the conserved J-encoded phenylalanine. Sequences without an unambiguous match to a single V gene segment were excluded from the earlier analysis of several hundred of the donors. An earlier analysis of 550 to 650 of the donors classified V segments as functional when productive rearrangements were above 56.7% and as segregating when the standard deviation between donors was above 5%. A statistical classification framework was built to diagnose cytomegalovirus status from the catalog of TCR beta chain sequences. V and J gene assignment, in a later analysis, came from comparing TCR nucleotide sequences with IMGT/GENE-DB human TR gene sequences. Using the TCRdist pipeline, a later analysis assigned CDR3 sequences along with most-parsimonious VDJ recombination scenarios. In a later analysis, each TCR beta chain was defined by its CDR3 amino acid sequence together with its V-gene family, and reads lacking a unique V-gene family were excluded. To address suspected cross-contamination and a sequencing artifact, a later analysis removed approximately 600 highly shared, low-generation-probability nucleotide sequences. A later analysis calculated a clonal expansion index for each public chain from normalized within-repertoire ranks of inferred template counts. In a later analysis, generation probabilities were computed with a VDJ recombination model fitted to out-of-frame rearrangements, and the resulting probabilities were checked against IGoR. In a later analysis, TCR-TCR, TCR-HLA and TCR-CMV co-occurrence was scored with hypergeometric tests, and a repertoire-size bias correction was applied to TCR pairs. To estimate false discovery rates, a later analysis permuted the HLA or CMV assignments 20 times. In a later analysis, co-occurring TCRs were grouped with DBSCAN, and TCRdist sequence similarity was added when clustering was performed within HLA-allele-positive subsets. Co-occurrence clustering excluded repertoires with fewer than 30,000 or more than 120,000 public chains, plus five with anomalous nucleotide sharing. Not all clones reach the TCRdb copy of this immuneACCESS table, which keeps in-frame sequences only. Checked studies attribute under half of the gap to unresolved V genes and leave the rest unexplained. V, J and clone size were drawn from that table, and D and trimming were deduced from the DNA. Recorded for this sample are approximately 90,000 clones; approximately 77% of them occurred a single time. 3.7% of the sample is taken by the ten largest.

Overall study results and their limits: Across donors, most TCR sequences were observed very rarely, whereas some public TCRs were present in many individuals. For the cohort, immune exposure information was limited to CMV serostatus. The study listed 150 to 200 TCR beta chains as associated with cytomegalovirus. A group of highly shared sequence variants was considered likely to be a technical artifact of the sequencing pipeline. In vitro tests confirmed that a few of the cytomegalovirus-associated TCR beta chains recognize cytomegalovirus antigens. The classifier was reported to diagnose cytomegalovirus status with high specificity and sensitivity in both the original and validation cohorts. In an earlier analysis of roughly 560 of the donors, most TCR beta V segments were observed in productive rearrangements about 87% or about 30% of the time, broadly matching IMGT annotations. Linkage disequilibrium might explain the correlated functional status among segregating V segments, but an unknown experimental factor could not be ruled out. A later analysis associated about 17,000 TCR beta sequences with specific HLA alleles at a false discovery rate of 0.05. When HLA alleles, especially DR and DQ, strongly co-occurred, TCR associations were difficult to assign to individual alleles. In a later analysis, TCR association rates were found to vary across HLA loci, with the most associated TCRs seen for DRB1 alleles and the fewest for HLA-C alleles. The earlier analysis of approximately 540 of the donors excluded over 15 rarely observed V segments, including chromosome 9 orphons, because counts were too low. A later genetic analysis associated a missense DCLRE1C variant with V-gene and J-gene trimming of TCR beta chains, and an independent cohort replicated the association. In a later analysis, HLA-associated TCR beta chains were found to be more clonally expanded and to have lower generation probabilities than equally common non-associated chains. Sequencing depth was assumed to be roughly uniform across donors in the presence/absence analyses, though that assumption may not hold. A further reported finding was that TCR beta sequences accurately predicted the HLA-A and HLA-B alleles for most subjects in the first cohort. The 87-base-pair reads could not distinguish some IMGT-functional V segments, including TRBV6-2 and TRBV6-3, so those segments were excluded. Compared with the roughly 710-donor mean, donors in an Asian-associated ancestry cluster had fewer N-insertions in productive TCRs, according to a later genetic analysis. HLA typing was unavailable for some donors at each locus, so association tests used only the typed subset. In a later analysis, most CMV-associated TCR beta chains were found to appear HLA-restricted, with HLA associations seemingly driven largely by CMV exposure. According to a later analysis, parvovirus B19, influenza, CMV and Epstein-Barr virus appeared linked to several top co-occurrence clusters. In this cohort, only TCR beta chains were sequenced, and detectable features were limited by the absence of alpha or paired-chain data. The authors suggested that the approach could potentially be extended to other disease states and immunological phenotypes.

Remarks on this clone: The antigen it recognizes is unknown. No per-base quality is available; no much larger clone lies one base away.

In total, roughly 670 healthy bone marrow donors made up the cohort. At the time of sampling, all cohort members were nominally healthy, though unrecorded immune exposures were likely present. The donor was CMV seronegative and belonged to the group of approximately 320 seronegative cohort members. Each donor provided a peripheral blood sample, and peripheral blood mononuclear cells were used for TCR beta sequencing. Genomic DNA was extracted from the blood cell samples with the Qiagen DNeasy Blood Extraction Kit. This clonotype was obtained from a man aged 25 to 40 in good health and CMV-seronegative. The specimen was PBMCs. The rearrangement combines TRBV30 with TRBJ2-4, with no D gene named confidently. The CDR3 is CAWGRPKNIQYF. The DNA is TGTGCCTGGGGGCGTCCCAAAAACATTCAGTACTTC.